This T cell receptor beta chain is drawn from a study of blood T cell repertoires in COVID-19. Turning to the study itself: Italy, Spain and the United States were the sources of the convalescent and acute COVID-19 samples. PBMCs, B-cell-depleted T cells, or T cells were the source of the cDNA or gDNA that made up the material.

The length of the CDR3 is 17 residues. V lost 4 bases and J lost 0, with 14 bases in between. CDR1 and CDR2 from the germline V gene are SGHRS and YFSETQ. Authors' analysis steps: Cell counts per sample came from amplifying reference gene primers. Some clones are missing from TCRdb's copy, which holds only in-frame ones; the method was immunoSEQ multiplex PCR. The V and J calls and the clone size are those of that table, but D and trimming were determined from the DNA. The sample consists of 100,000 or so clones, 85% of them appearing once. The receptor was derived from a man aged 45-65 years with active or convalescent COVID-19. The chain has TRBV5-1 and TRBJ1-6; TRBD1 might be the D (5 bases). Sequenced sample: peripheral blood. The CDR3 is CASSGGDGNSYNSPLHF. The CDR3 nucleotides read TGCGCCAGCAGCGGGGGGGACGGGAACTCCTATAATTCACCCCTCCACTTT.